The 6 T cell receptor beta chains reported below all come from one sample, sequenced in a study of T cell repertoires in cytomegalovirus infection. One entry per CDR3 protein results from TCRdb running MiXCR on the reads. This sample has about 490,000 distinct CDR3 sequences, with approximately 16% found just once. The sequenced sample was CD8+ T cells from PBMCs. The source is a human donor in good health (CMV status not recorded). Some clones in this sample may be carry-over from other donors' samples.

In nucleotides, the CDR3 is TGTGCCAGCAGCCCCAGGGCTAGCGGGGTGTACGAGCAGTACTTC. It codes for CASSPRASGVYEQYF. The chain couples TRBV3-1 to TRBJ2-7; TRBD2 agrees at 9 bases. The junction had 8 bases not matched to a gene; V was cut back by 4 bases and J by 4 bases. The CDR3 is 15 residues long. Germline V lookup: CDR1 LGHDT, CDR2 YNNKEL (reference sequence).

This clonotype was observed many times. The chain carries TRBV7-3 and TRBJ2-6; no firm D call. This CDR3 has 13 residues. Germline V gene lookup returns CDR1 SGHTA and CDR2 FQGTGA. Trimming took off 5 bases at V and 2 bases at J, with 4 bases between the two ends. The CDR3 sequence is CASSPPGANVLTF. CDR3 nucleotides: TGTGCCAGCAGCCCCCCTGGGGCCAACGTCCTGACTTTC.

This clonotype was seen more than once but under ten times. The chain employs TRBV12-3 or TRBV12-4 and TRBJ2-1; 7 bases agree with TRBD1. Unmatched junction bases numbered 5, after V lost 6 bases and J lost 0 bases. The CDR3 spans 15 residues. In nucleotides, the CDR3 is TGTGCCAGCAGAGTCGACAGGGTCTCCTACAATGAGCAGTTCTTC. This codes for CASRVDRVSYNEQFF.

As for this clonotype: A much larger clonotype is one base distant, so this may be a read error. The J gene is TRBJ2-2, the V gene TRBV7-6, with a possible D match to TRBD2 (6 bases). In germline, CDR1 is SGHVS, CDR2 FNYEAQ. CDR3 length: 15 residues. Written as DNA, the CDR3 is TGTGTCAGCAGCTTAGATTATGGCGGGGCCGGGGAGCTGTTTTTT. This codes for CVSSLDYGGAGELFF.

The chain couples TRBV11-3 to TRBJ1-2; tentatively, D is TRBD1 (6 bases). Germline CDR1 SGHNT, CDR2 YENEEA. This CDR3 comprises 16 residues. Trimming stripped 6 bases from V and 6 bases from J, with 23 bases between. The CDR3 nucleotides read TGTGCCAGCAGTCAAAGGGGGGGCGCTGGGATTGATGGCTACACCTTC. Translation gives CASSQRGGAGIDGYTF.

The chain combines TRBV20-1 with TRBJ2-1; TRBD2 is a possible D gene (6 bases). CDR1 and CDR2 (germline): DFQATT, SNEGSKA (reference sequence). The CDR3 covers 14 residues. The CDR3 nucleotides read TGCAGCGCTCCCAGCTATGGACTATACAATGAGCAGTTCTTC. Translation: CSAPSYGLYNEQFF.